These 29 T cell receptor beta chains were sequenced from one sample in a study of cytomegalovirus exposure and HLA in healthy donors. Assay: immunoSEQ multiplex PCR; the TCRdb copy retains only in-frame clones and omits some. Of roughly 100,000 clones listed, about 87% are singletons. The specimen sequenced was PBMCs. Receptors were obtained from a woman aged 18-29 years in good health and CMV-seropositive.

This rearrangement joins TRBV11-2 to TRBJ2-4; D remains unclear. The length of the CDR3 is 17 residues. The V and J ends lost 7 bases and 1 base respectively, with 20 bases between them. Germline V gene data show CDR1 as SGHAT and CDR2 as FQNNGV. The CDR3 reads CASTKLRGKEAKNIQYF. The CDR3 DNA is TGTGCCAGCACCAAACTGCGCGGAAAGGAGGCCAAAAACATTCAGTACTTC.

The rearrangement joins TRBV5-1 to TRBJ2-5; TRBD1 matches 7 bases. The CDR3 sequence is 14 residues long. The germline gives CDR1 SGHRS, CDR2 YFSETQ. The J segment lost 5 bases and the V segment lost 4 bases, leaving 8 bases of the junction unmatched. The CDR3 reads CASSLPTGEETQYF. For the CDR3, the DNA is TGCGCCAGCAGCCTTCCAACAGGGGAGGAGACCCAGTACTTC.

This clone was observed a single time. The chain joins TRBV7-2 to TRBJ2-5; 8 bases agree with TRBD1. CDR1 SGHTA and CDR2 FQGNSA come from the germline V gene. This CDR3 has 14 residues. The J segment lost 2 bases and the V segment lost 1 base, leaving 0 bases of the junction unmatched. The CDR3 nucleotides read TGTGCCAGCAGCTTAGGACAGGGGCAAGAGACCCAGTACTTC. It yields the protein CASSLGQGQETQYF.

The CDR3 loop reads CASSQMPRVNTEAFF. CDR3 DNA sequence: TGCGCCAGCAGCCAAATGCCCAGGGTGAACACTGAAGCTTTCTTT. The genes are TRBV4-1 and TRBJ1-1; D possibly corresponds to TRBD1 (5 bases). Germline V gene lookup returns CDR1 MGHRA and CDR2 YSYEKL. The CDR3 loop spans 15 amino acids. V was shortened by 2 bases and J by 0 bases, with 10 bases between the two germline ends.

The gene calls are TRBV7-2 and TRBJ1-1; D gene ambiguous. V gave up 5 bases and J gave up 0 bases, with 10 bases separating them. The germline V gene encodes CDR1 SGHTA and CDR2 FQGNSA. This CDR3 comprises 14 residues. CDR3 region: CASSPGSMNTEAFF. The CDR3, as DNA: TGTGCCAGCAGCCCCGGGTCCATGAACACTGAAGCTTTCTTT.

The chain combines TRBV11-2 with TRBJ2-7, with TRBD1 identical over 7 bases. V shed 4 bases, J shed 0 bases, and the junction held 12 bases outside the gene matches. The CDR3 is 17 amino acids. The germline V gene encodes CDR1 SGHAT and CDR2 FQNNGV. Here the CDR3 reads CASSYGRGGTSSYEQYF. The DNA for the CDR3 is TGTGCCAGCAGCTATGGCCGAGGGGGCACGAGCTCCTACGAGCAGTACTTC. Looking up the rest from reference TRBV11-2 and TRBJ2-7 gives the full variable domain: EAGVAQSPRYKIIEKRQSVAFWCNPISGHATLYWYQQILGQGPKLLIQFQNNGVVDDSQLPKDRFSAERLKGVDSTLKIQPAKLEDSAVYLCASSYGRGGTSSYEQYFGPGTRLTVT.

For the CDR3, the DNA is TGTGCCAGCAGCTTGGACAGGGAGGAGACCCAGTACTTC. This encodes CASSLDREETQYF. V usage is TRBV5-4 and J usage is TRBJ2-5; TRBD1 might be the D (6 bases). Per germline, CDR1 SGHNT and CDR2 YYREEE (reference sequence). The CDR3 covers 13 residues. The ends were cut back, 0 bases at V and 5 bases at J, with 8 bases in the middle.

J is TRBJ1-1 and V is TRBV6-1; no reliable D call. The ends were cut back, 2 bases at V and 1 base at J, with 5 bases in the middle. Germline CDR1 and CDR2: MNHNS and SASEGT. There are 13 residues in the CDR3. The CDR3 DNA reads TGTGCCAGCAGTGAAACAGAGAACACTGAAGCTTTCTTT. Translated: CASSETENTEAFF.

This chain joins TRBV9 and TRBJ1-6; D is undetermined. Germline-derived CDR1 and CDR2 are SGDLS and YYNGEE. CDR3 size: 17 residues. V was clipped by 2 bases and J by 0 bases, with 12 bases between them. The CDR3 loop reads CASSVGEASSYNSPLHF. The CDR3 DNA follows: TGTGCCAGCAGCGTTGGGGAGGCGAGCTCCTATAATTCACCCCTCCACTTT.

V usage is TRBV7-9 and J usage is TRBJ2-7; 9 positions match TRBD1. Germline lookup yields CDR1 SEHNR and CDR2 FQNEAQ (reference sequence). This CDR3 is built from 16 residues. Germline trimming cut 5 bases from V and 0 bases from J; bases unmatched to any gene: 8. This CDR3 is CASSPPRTGVSYEQYF. CDR3 DNA sequence: TGTGCCAGCAGCCCCCCCCGGACAGGGGTCTCCTACGAGCAGTACTTC.

The V and J genes are TRBV29-1 and TRBJ2-1, with 9 bases aligning to TRBD2. CDR1 is SQVTM, CDR2 ANQGSEA, per germline. After removal of 3 bases from V and 8 bases from J, the junction contained 8 bases not matched to a gene. This CDR3 spans 14 amino acids. The CDR3 DNA is TGCAGCGTTGATGGTCCTAGCGGGGACGATGAGCAGTTCTTC. Translated, it gives CSVDGPSGDDEQFF.

The V and J genes are TRBV5-4 and TRBJ2-5, with 10 bases aligning to TRBD1. J was trimmed by 5 bases and V by 0 bases; bases with no gene match: 7. Germline-derived CDR1 and CDR2 are SGHNT and YYREEE (reference sequence). The CDR3 totals 16 residues. The CDR3 loop is CASSLDRTGGSETQYF. The CDR3, as DNA: TGTGCCAGCAGCTTGGATAGGACAGGGGGGTCGGAGACCCAGTACTTC.

Only a few counts were recorded for this clone. The rearrangement links TRBV5-6 to TRBJ1-2, with 8 bases that match TRBD1. The germline V gene encodes CDR1 SGHDT and CDR2 YYEEEE. The CDR3 sequence is 17 residues long. The V and J ends lost 2 bases and 7 bases, in that order; junction bases with no gene match: 16. The CDR3, as DNA: TGTGCCAGCAGCTTTCCACCACCAACAGGGGGGCGGAGTGGCTACACCTTC. Residues: CASSFPPPTGGRSGYTF. Together with reference TRBV5-6 and TRBJ1-2, the CDR3 gives the full variable domain: DAGVTQSPTHLIKTRGQQVTLRCSPKSGHDTVSWYQQALGQGPQFIFQYYEEEERQRGNFPDRFSGHQFPNYSSELNVNALLLGDSALYLCASSFPPPTGGRSGYTFGSGTRLTVV.

The rearrangement links TRBV28 to TRBJ1-2; tentatively, D is TRBD1 (6 bases). The CDR3 contains 17 residues. Germline loops: CDR1 MDHEN, CDR2 SYDVKM. V was cut by 7 bases and J by 4 bases, with 25 bases left in between. The CDR3 sequence: CASNFGGAALASYGYTF. In DNA, the CDR3 is TGTGCCAGCAACTTTGGGGGCGCGGCCCTAGCATCCTATGGCTACACCTTC.

The chain is built from TRBV19 and TRBJ1-1; perhaps TRBD1 as D (6 bases). The CDR3 length is 10 residues. Trimming cost V 7 bases and J 9 bases, with 9 bases left between them. Germline V gene lookup returns CDR1 LNHDA and CDR2 SQIVND (reference sequence). The CDR3 loop reads CASKTGKAFF. The CDR3 DNA reads TGTGCCAGTAAAACAGGGAAAGCTTTCTTT.

J is TRBJ1-1 and V is TRBV2; 8 positions agree with TRBD1. From germline, CDR1 is SNHLY and CDR2 FYNNEI. CDR3 length equals 15 residues. Trimming took 8 bases from V and 5 from J; bases not matched to a gene: 13. CDR3 in DNA: TGTGCCAGCGCCCTAGGACAGGGTGGTTGGACTGAAGCTTTCTTT. Protein sequence: CASALGQGGWTEAFF.

This clone appeared once. The chain joins TRBV4-1 to TRBJ2-5; perhaps TRBD2 as D (5 bases). The germline V gene encodes CDR1 MGHRA and CDR2 YSYEKL. This CDR3 comprises 16 residues. V lost 0 bases, J lost 2 bases, and 13 bases lay in between. The chain's CDR3 is CASSQEGSGNQETQYF. DNA of the CDR3: TGCGCCAGCAGCCAAGAGGGGTCGGGAAATCAAGAGACCCAGTACTTC.

The chain links TRBV6-5 to TRBJ1-1; D remains ambiguous. Germline CDR1 is MNHEY and CDR2 is SVGAGI. The CDR3 is made up of 16 amino acids. The V end was cut by 0 bases, the J end by 6 bases, with 17 bases between. For the CDR3, the DNA is TGTGCCAGCAGTTACTCGAAAGCGGCCTGGAGGGCTGAAGCTTTCTTT. Protein: CASSYSKAAWRAEAFF.

This rearrangement joins TRBV20-1 to TRBJ2-4; D may be TRBD1 (6 bases). Per the germline V gene, CDR1 is DFQATT and CDR2 is SNEGSKA (reference sequence). The CDR3 length is 11 residues. The ends were cut back, 4 bases at V and 15 bases at J, with 16 bases in the middle. CDR3 nucleotide sequence: TGCAGTGCTATGCGGACAGCCAGGGGGTACTTC. As protein: CSAMRTARGYF.

This clone occurred once. V gene TRBV19 combines with J gene TRBJ1-6; 9 nucleotides align to TRBD1. J was trimmed by 9 bases and V by 5 bases; bases with no gene match: 8. Germline V gene sequence: CDR1 LNHDA, CDR2 SQIVND (reference sequence). The CDR3 runs 15 residues. The CDR3 sequence: CASSLGQGNRSPLHF. CDR3 nucleotide sequence: TGTGCCAGTAGTTTGGGACAGGGCAATCGTTCACCCCTCCACTTT.

This clone appeared once. The rearrangement uses TRBV5-4 and TRBJ2-2; maybe TRBD2 (5 bases). Trimming removed 0 bases at V and 4 bases at J, with 13 bases between. The CDR3 length is 16 residues. Germline V gene lookup returns CDR1 SGHNT and CDR2 YYREEE (reference sequence). The CDR3 bases are TGTGCCAGCAGCTTGGAAGGCGGAGGACCCACCGGGGAGCTGTTTTTT. As protein: CASSLEGGGPTGELFF.

The J gene is TRBJ2-4, the V gene TRBV27, with 8 bases that match TRBD2. The J segment lost 12 bases and the V segment lost 0 bases, leaving 4 bases of the junction unmatched. The CDR3 extends over 13 amino acids. Germline V CDR1 and CDR2: MNHEY, SMNVEV (reference sequence). The CDR3 protein is CASSLSQLAAQYF. The CDR3 bases are TGTGCCAGCAGTTTATCACAACTAGCGGCTCAGTACTTC.

This clone appeared a single time. In DNA form, the CDR3 reads TGTGCCAGCAGTGAATATGGGCTAGCGGAAGAGACCCAGTACTTC. It specifies CASSEYGLAEETQYF. The genes are TRBV25-1 and TRBJ2-5; 7 positions match TRBD2. This CDR3 has 15 amino acids. Germline-derived CDR1 and CDR2 are MGHDK and SYGVNS. V lost 0 bases and J lost 3; bases outside the gene matches: 4. The complete variable domain, with remaining parts taken from reference TRBV25-1 and TRBJ2-5, reads EADIYQTPRYLVIGTGKKITLECSQTMGHDKMYWYQQDPGMELHLIHYSYGVNSTEKGDLSSESTVSRIRTEHFPLTLESARPSHTSQYLCASSEYGLAEETQYFGPGTRLLVL.

The gene calls are TRBV28 and TRBJ1-1; D not certain. V was shortened by 7 bases and J by 8 bases, with 11 bases between the two germline ends. This CDR3 has 11 amino acids. Germline V gives CDR1 MDHEN, CDR2 SYDVKM. CDR3 DNA: TGTGCCAGCACTTGGCGGTTCGAAGCTTTCTTT. This encodes CASTWRFEAFF.

The CDR3 spells CATSRAQGESPEAFF. In nucleotides, the CDR3 is TGTGCCACCAGCAGAGCGCAGGGGGAAAGTCCTGAAGCTTTCTTT. The chain carries TRBV15 and TRBJ1-1; 7 bases agree with TRBD1. Germline assignment: CDR1 LNHNV and CDR2 YYDKDF (reference sequence). This CDR3 comprises 15 residues. V shed 1 base, J shed 6 bases, and the junction held 8 bases outside the gene matches.

The gene calls are TRBV7-2 and TRBJ1-5; no definite D call. Germline-derived CDR1 and CDR2 are SGHTA and FQGNSA. This CDR3 contains 12 residues. Deletions cut 5 bases from V and 5 bases from J, with 7 bases between. The CDR3 bases are TGTGCCAGCAGCCGACTTGATCAGCCCCAGCATTTT. It yields the protein CASSRLDQPQHF.

The genes are TRBV5-1 and TRBJ2-2; 9 nucleotides match TRBD1. This CDR3 contains 18 residues. CDR1 is SGHRS, CDR2 YFSETQ, per germline. After removal of 0 bases from V and 1 base from J, the junction contained 7 bases not matched to a gene. The CDR3 protein is CASSLEVGQGLNTGELFF. The CDR3 nucleotides are TGCGCCAGCAGCTTGGAGGTTGGACAGGGGTTGAACACCGGGGAGCTGTTTTTT. The full variable domain, with the rest looked up from reference TRBV5-1 and TRBJ2-2, is KAGVTQTPRYLIKTRGQQVTLSCSPISGHRSVSWYQQTPGQGLQFLFEYFSETQRNKGNFPGRFSGRQFSNSRSEMNVSTLELGDSALYLCASSLEVGQGLNTGELFFGEGSRLTVL.

The V and J genes are TRBV19 and TRBJ2-1; TRBD1 is a possible D gene (5 bases). The CDR3 runs to 13 residues. V gave up 5 bases and J gave up 7 bases, with 12 bases separating them. Germline V gene sequence: CDR1 LNHDA, CDR2 SQIVND (reference sequence). CDR3 loop: CASSHTGENEQFF. The CDR3 DNA sequence: TGTGCCAGTAGTCACACAGGAGAAAATGAGCAGTTCTTC.

This chain uses TRBV29-1 with TRBJ2-1; 13 bases match TRBD2. Germline V gene lookup returns CDR1 SQVTM and CDR2 ANQGSEA. The CDR3 has 14 residues. J was trimmed by 4 bases and V by 7 bases; bases with no gene match: 4. The CDR3 here is CSARTSGGYNEQFF. The CDR3 DNA reads as TGCAGCGCAAGGACTAGCGGGGGTTACAATGAGCAGTTCTTC.